The clone carrying this TCR beta chain was counted between two and nine times. Antigen: not known. Looked up from germline, CDR1 is MNHEY and CDR2 is SVGAGI. This CDR3 spans 16 amino acids. The V and J ends lost 6 bases and 2 bases respectively, with 16 bases between them. This sample was taken from a study of early T cells in non-severe SARS-CoV-2 infection. Study background: Sequencing used unsorted whole-blood bulk RNA, so chains lack pairing. The study's findings and limits: VDJdb matching skewed toward anti-spike CD8 responses, missing private and CD4 specificities.

Attachment of unique molecular identifiers to individual cDNA molecules was performed. TCRdb fed the 5' RACE reads into MiXCR, producing one record per CDR3 protein. The sample holds under 70,000 distinct CDR3 sequences, 7.7% seen once. This sequence joins TRBV6-5 and TRBJ1-4; D gene uncertain. Sample: whole blood, taken at baseline. The receptor's source is an adult who was a healthcare worker with PCR-confirmed SARS-CoV-2 infection or an uninfected control (not recorded which). The CDR3 coding sequence is TGTGCCAGCAGCCGGACTTGGTCGGCTACTAATGAAAAACTGTTTTTT. It translates to CASSRTWSATNEKLFF.